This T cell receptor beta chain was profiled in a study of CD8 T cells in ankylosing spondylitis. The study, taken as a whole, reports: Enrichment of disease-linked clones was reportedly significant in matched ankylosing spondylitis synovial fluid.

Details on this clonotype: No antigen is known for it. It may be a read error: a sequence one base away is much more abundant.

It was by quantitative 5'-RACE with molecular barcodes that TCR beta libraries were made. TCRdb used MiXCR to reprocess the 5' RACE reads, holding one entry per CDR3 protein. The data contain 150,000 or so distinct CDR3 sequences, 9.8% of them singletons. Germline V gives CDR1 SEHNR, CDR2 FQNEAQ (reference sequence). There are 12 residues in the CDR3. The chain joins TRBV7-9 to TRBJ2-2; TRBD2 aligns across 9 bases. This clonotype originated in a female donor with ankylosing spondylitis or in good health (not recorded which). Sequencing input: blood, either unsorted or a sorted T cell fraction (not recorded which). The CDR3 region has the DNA TGTGCCAGCGCTAGCGGGATCGGGGGGCTGTTTTTT. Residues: CASASGIGGLFF.